The 24 T cell receptor beta chains in this list originate from one sample, sequenced in a study of beta chain features in type 1 diabetes. The whole isolated RNA underwent reverse transcription, so sequencing captured expressed TCRB transcripts. Sequencing used immunoSEQ multiplex PCR; TCRdb keeps in-frame clones, though not all of them. This table has hundreds of thousands of clones, over 10% appearing once. What was sequenced was naive CD4+ T cells from blood. The receptors were gathered from a man between 18 and 35 years old in good health.

V usage is TRBV9 and J usage is TRBJ2-7, with 14 bases fitting TRBD2. Trimming cost V 3 bases and J 4 bases; bases outside gene matches: 6. The CDR3 is 16 residues long. From germline, CDR1 is SGDLS and CDR2 YYNGEE. CDR3 protein: CASSAGLAGGVYEQYF. CDR3 in DNA: TGTGCCAGCAGCGCCGGACTAGCGGGAGGCGTGTACGAGCAGTACTTC. The variable domain in full, completed from reference TRBV9 and TRBJ2-7, reads DSGVTQTPKHLITATGQRVTLRCSPRSGDLSVYWYQQSLDQGLQFLIQYYNGEERAKGNILERFSAQQFPDLHSELNLSSLELGDSALYFCASSAGLAGGVYEQYFGPGTRLTVT.

In its sample, this clone was seen a few times. The J gene is TRBJ2-3, the V gene TRBV7-9; 9 nucleotides line up with TRBD2. Germline trimming cut 8 bases from V and 2 bases from J; bases unmatched to any gene: 11. Per germline, CDR1 SEHNR and CDR2 FQNEAQ (reference sequence). The CDR3 has 16 amino acids. CDR3 residues: CASRSGGTRPTDTQYF. The DNA of the CDR3 is TGTGCCAGCCGTAGCGGGGGCACACGTCCCACAGATACGCAGTATTTT.

The chain is built from TRBV9 and TRBJ2-3; weak D call: TRBD2 (6 bases). CDR1 and CDR2 (germline): SGDLS, YYNGEE. The germline V and J ends were trimmed by 0 bases and 2 bases, with 13 bases remaining between them. The CDR3 spans 16 residues. CDR3 loop: CASSVVSGSHTDTQYF. The CDR3 region has the DNA TGTGCCAGCAGCGTAGTTAGCGGAAGCCACACAGATACGCAGTATTTT. Together with reference TRBV9 and TRBJ2-3, the CDR3 gives the full variable domain: DSGVTQTPKHLITATGQRVTLRCSPRSGDLSVYWYQQSLDQGLQFLIQYYNGEERAKGNILERFSAQQFPDLHSELNLSSLELGDSALYFCASSVVSGSHTDTQYFGPGTRLTVL.

This clone showed up just a few times. The rearrangement uses TRBV4-3 and TRBJ2-1; no clear D. Germline CDR1 and CDR2: LGHNA and YSLEER. The CDR3 loop spans 13 amino acids. Trimming shortened V by 0 bases and J by 5 bases, and 5 bases separated the two germline ends. DNA for the CDR3: TGCGCCAGCAGCCAAGACAGGAACAATGAGCAGTTCTTC. This encodes CASSQDRNNEQFF.

This clone has just a few counts. J is TRBJ1-5 and V is TRBV15; 7 bases agree with TRBD1. The CDR3 contains 15 residues. CDR1 and CDR2 (germline): LNHNV, YYDKDF (reference sequence). V was clipped by 3 bases and J by 2 bases; unmatched bases: 4. The CDR3 DNA follows: TGTGCCACCAGCAGGTTCACAGGGGGCAATCAGCCCCAGCATTTT. It specifies CATSRFTGGNQPQHF.

This chain links TRBV5-1 with TRBJ2-5; the D gene is possibly TRBD1 (6 bases). The CDR3 runs to 14 residues. The V and J ends lost 4 bases and 4 bases respectively, with 14 bases between them. Germline CDR1 and CDR2: SGHRS and YFSETQ. The CDR3 loop is CASSIQGLGETQYF. The CDR3 DNA reads as TGCGCCAGCAGCATTCAGGGGCTGGGAGAGACCCAGTACTTC.

V and J are TRBV28 and TRBJ2-7, with 10 positions matching TRBD2. This CDR3 has 16 residues. Per germline, CDR1 MDHEN and CDR2 SYDVKM. The junction had 6 bases not matched to a gene; V was cut back by 4 bases and J by 0 bases. CDR3 amino acids: CASSSPGLASSYEQYF. The CDR3, as DNA: TGTGCCAGCAGTTCGCCGGGACTAGCGTCCTCCTACGAGCAGTACTTC.

This clone has more than one count but fewer than ten. V usage is TRBV7-9 and J usage is TRBJ1-2, with 8 bases identical to TRBD1. The CDR3 runs 14 residues. Germline V CDR1 and CDR2: SEHNR, FQNEAQ (reference sequence). V lost 2 bases, J lost 6 bases, and 5 bases stayed unmatched. The CDR3 nucleotides read TGTGCCAGCAGCTTATCAGGGGGCGGGGATGGCTACACCTTC. This gives the protein CASSLSGGGDGYTF.

This chain connects TRBV5-4 to TRBJ1-1; maybe TRBD1 (5 bases). The CDR3 runs to 15 residues. Trimming removed 4 bases from V and 5 bases from J, with 18 bases in between. CDR1 SGHNT and CDR2 YYREEE come from the germline V gene (reference sequence). DNA of the CDR3: TGTGCCAGCAGCAACTTCGGGGGAGGAGGGACTGAAGCTTTCTTT. Translated: CASSNFGGGGTEAFF.

This clone was picked up a small number of times. The V call is TRBV29-1, the J call TRBJ2-3; 8 bases map to TRBD2. The CDR3 is 19 residues long. Looked up from germline, CDR1 is SQVTM and CDR2 is ANQGSEA. The V and J ends lost 1 base and 2 bases, in that order; junction bases with no gene match: 17. Written as DNA, the CDR3 is TGCAGCGTTGAAGGGCCAGTGGTAGCGGGACGATCTATCACAGATACGCAGTATTTT. Translated, it gives CSVEGPVVAGRSITDTQYF.

The V gene is TRBV5-1, the J gene TRBJ2-1, with a weak D call TRBD1 (6 bases). CDR1 SGHRS and CDR2 YFSETQ come from the germline V gene. The CDR3 loop spans 16 amino acids. The V end was cut by 0 bases, the J end by 5 bases, with 15 bases between. CDR3 in DNA: TGCGCCAGCAGCTTGGCCATCCGGGACATTGACAATGAGCAGTTCTTC. Translating it yields CASSLAIRDIDNEQFF.

This clone has only a few counts. V and J are TRBV9 and TRBJ1-2, with D unresolved. The CDR3 covers 15 residues. V was clipped by 2 bases and J by 1 base, with 12 bases between them. Germline CDR1 reads SGDLS; CDR2 reads YYNGEE. The CDR3 loop reads CASSVTGKDNYGYTF. In nucleotides, the CDR3 is TGTGCCAGCAGCGTTACGGGGAAGGATAACTATGGCTACACCTTC.

The chain recombines TRBV6-5 with TRBJ1-2; weak D call: TRBD1 (5 bases). The germline V gene has CDR1 MNHEY and CDR2 SVGAGI. CDR3 size: 14 residues. V was trimmed by 5 bases and J by 3 bases, leaving 13 bases between them. Here the CDR3 reads CASSRRGDDYGYTF. For the CDR3, the DNA is TGTGCCAGCAGTCGAAGGGGTGACGACTATGGCTACACCTTC.

The chain has TRBV5-4 and TRBJ2-5; 8 bases are a match to TRBD1. The CDR3 has 18 amino acids. Germline CDR1 is SGHNT and CDR2 is YYREEE (reference sequence). Trimming took 0 bases from V and 2 from J; bases not matched to a gene: 12. The chain's CDR3 is CASSLGRGPAEMQETQYF. Written as DNA, the CDR3 is TGTGCCAGCAGCTTGGGCAGGGGGCCCGCGGAAATGCAAGAGACCCAGTACTTC. Filled out from reference TRBV5-4 and TRBJ2-5, the complete variable domain reads ETGVTQSPTHLIKTRGQQVTLRCSSQSGHNTVSWYQQALGQGPQFIFQYYREEENGRGNFPPRFSGLQFPNYSSELNVNALELDDSALYLCASSLGRGPAEMQETQYFGPGTRLLVL.

This chain links TRBV11-3 with TRBJ2-5, with 8 bases that match TRBD1. This CDR3 contains 15 residues. CDR1 and CDR2 (germline): SGHNT, YENEEA. The J segment lost 7 bases and the V segment lost 0 bases, leaving 7 bases of the junction unmatched. CDR3 nucleotides: TGTGCCAGCAGCTTAGATGAAGACAGGGGTGCGACCCAGTACTTC. Its translation: CASSLDEDRGATQYF. The complete variable domain, with remaining parts taken from reference TRBV11-3 and TRBJ2-5, reads EAGVVQSPRYKIIEKKQPVAFWCNPISGHNTLYWYLQNLGQGPELLIRYENEEAVDDSQLPKDRFSAERLKGVDSTLKIQPAELGDSAVYLCASSLDEDRGATQYFGPGTRLLVL.

For this clone: The sample carries other DNA sequences with the same CDR3. V gene TRBV28 combines with J gene TRBJ2-3; D uncertain. CDR3 length: 13 residues. With 6 bases removed from V and 2 bases from J, the gap between germline ends came to 9 bases. The germline gives CDR1 MDHEN, CDR2 SYDVKM. DNA of the CDR3: TGTGCCAGCAGCCCCCCTTCCACAGATACGCAGTATTTT. Its translation is CASSPPSTDTQYF.

Only a few counts were recorded for this clone. The chain has TRBV6-5 and TRBJ2-5, with D perhaps TRBD2 (5 bases). Trimming stripped 7 bases from V and 2 bases from J, with 17 bases between. Germline CDR1 is MNHEY and CDR2 is SVGAGI. There are 15 residues in the CDR3. CDR3 region: CASTWERVRQETQYF. CDR3 bases: TGTGCCAGCACCTGGGAGAGGGTGCGGCAAGAGACCCAGTACTTC.

This sequence joins TRBV7-2 and TRBJ2-7; possible D gene TRBD2, 5 bases. The CDR3 runs 14 residues. V was clipped by 3 bases and J by 6 bases, with 15 bases between them. The germline CDR1 and CDR2 sequences are SGHTA and FQGNSA. In DNA, the CDR3 is TGTGCCAGCAGCTTCGGTAGCGCTCCTATCGAGCAGTACTTC. It encodes CASSFGSAPIEQYF.

This clone has only a few counts. This chain joins TRBV5-4 and TRBJ2-7; 12 bases map to TRBD2. V gave up 6 bases and J gave up 3 bases; unmatched junction bases: 13. CDR1 is SGHNT and CDR2 is YYREEE in the germline V gene (reference sequence). The CDR3 is 17 residues long. The CDR3 nucleotides read TGTGCCAGCAACAGCCTACCTGGGACTAGCGGGTACTACGAGCAGTACTTC. Residues: CASNSLPGTSGYYEQYF.

This clone was detected a few times. The rearrangement uses TRBV5-4 and TRBJ2-6; D is possibly TRBD2 (6 bases). Germline CDR1 is SGHNT and CDR2 is YYREEE (reference sequence). This CDR3 region has 16 residues. V gave up 4 bases and J gave up 3 bases, with 14 bases separating them. Written as DNA, the CDR3 is TGTGCCAGCAGCAGGAGGGCAGGAGGTGGGGCCAACGTCCTGACTTTC. Amino acid sequence: CASSRRAGGGANVLTF. The whole variable domain, filled in from reference TRBV5-4 and TRBJ2-6, reads ETGVTQSPTHLIKTRGQQVTLRCSSQSGHNTVSWYQQALGQGPQFIFQYYREEENGRGNFPPRFSGLQFPNYSSELNVNALELDDSALYLCASSRRAGGGANVLTFGAGSRLTVL.

This clone was seen a handful of times. The V gene is TRBV4-2, the J gene TRBJ1-4; TRBD1 might be the D (6 bases). Germline V gives CDR1 LGHNA, CDR2 YNFKEQ. Deletions cut 0 bases from V and 6 bases from J, with 8 bases between. The CDR3 runs 14 residues. CDR3 sequence (DNA): TGTGCCAGCAGCCAAGACAGGGGCTATGAAAAACTGTTTTTT. Amino acids: CASSQDRGYEKLFF.

This clone was found a few times. The V gene is TRBV11-2, the J gene TRBJ2-1; 7 bases map to TRBD1. Unmatched junction bases numbered 5, after V lost 6 bases and J lost 6 bases. Germline-derived CDR1 and CDR2 are SGHAT and FQNNGV. The CDR3 runs 13 residues. DNA for the CDR3: TGTGCCAGCAGGAGACAGGGAGCCAATGAGCAGTTCTTC. It codes for CASRRQGANEQFF.

With regard to this clone: The same CDR3 arises from other DNA sequences in this sample as well. The rearrangement links TRBV4-3 to TRBJ2-2, with TRBD1 matching over 8 bases. After removal of 0 bases from V and 7 bases from J, the junction contained 4 bases not matched to a gene. The CDR3 is made up of 15 amino acids. Germline V CDR1 and CDR2: LGHNA, YSLEER. In nucleotides, the CDR3 is TGCGCCAGCAGCCAAGACAGGGGGCTGGTCGGGGAGCTGTTTTTT. Amino acid sequence: CASSQDRGLVGELFF.

This clone was picked up a small number of times. The chain is built from TRBV9 and TRBJ2-7, with TRBD1 as a possible D gene (6 bases). This CDR3 is 15 amino acids long. CDR1 and CDR2 from the germline V gene are SGDLS and YYNGEE. Trimming left V 4 bases short and J 3 bases short, with 17 bases between. CDR3 residues: CASSPGERRVYEQYF. The CDR3 DNA is TGTGCCAGCAGCCCAGGGGAGAGACGGGTCTACGAGCAGTACTTC.